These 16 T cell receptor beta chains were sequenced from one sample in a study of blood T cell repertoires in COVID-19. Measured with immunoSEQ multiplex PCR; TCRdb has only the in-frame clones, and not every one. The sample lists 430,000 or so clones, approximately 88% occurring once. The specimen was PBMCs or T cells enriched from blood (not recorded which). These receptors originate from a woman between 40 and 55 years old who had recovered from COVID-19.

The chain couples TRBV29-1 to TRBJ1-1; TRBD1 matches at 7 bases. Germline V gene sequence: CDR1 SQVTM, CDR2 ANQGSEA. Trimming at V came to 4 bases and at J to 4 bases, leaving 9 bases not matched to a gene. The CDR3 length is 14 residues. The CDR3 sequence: CSVGPNQGGTEAFF. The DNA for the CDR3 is TGCAGCGTTGGCCCCAATCAGGGGGGCACTGAAGCTTTCTTT.

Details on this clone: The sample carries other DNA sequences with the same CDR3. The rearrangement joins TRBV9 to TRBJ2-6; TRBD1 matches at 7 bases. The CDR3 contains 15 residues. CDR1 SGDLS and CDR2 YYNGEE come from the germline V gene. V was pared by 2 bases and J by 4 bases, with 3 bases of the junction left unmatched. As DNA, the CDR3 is TGTGCCAGCAGCGTTACAGGGGCCGGGGCCAACGTCCTGACTTTC. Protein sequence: CASSVTGAGANVLTF.

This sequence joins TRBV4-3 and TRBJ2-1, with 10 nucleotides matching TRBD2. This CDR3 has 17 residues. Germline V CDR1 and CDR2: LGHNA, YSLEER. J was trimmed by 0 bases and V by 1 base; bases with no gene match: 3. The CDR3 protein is CASSQGIAGGSYNEQFF. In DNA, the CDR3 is TGCGCCAGCAGCCAAGGAATAGCGGGGGGCTCCTACAATGAGCAGTTCTTC.

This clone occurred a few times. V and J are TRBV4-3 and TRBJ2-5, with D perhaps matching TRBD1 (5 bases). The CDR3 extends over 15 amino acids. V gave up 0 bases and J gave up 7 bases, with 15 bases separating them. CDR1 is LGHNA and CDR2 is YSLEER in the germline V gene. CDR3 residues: CASSQDAGNIGTQYF. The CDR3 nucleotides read TGCGCCAGCAGCCAAGATGCAGGGAACATAGGGACCCAGTACTTC.

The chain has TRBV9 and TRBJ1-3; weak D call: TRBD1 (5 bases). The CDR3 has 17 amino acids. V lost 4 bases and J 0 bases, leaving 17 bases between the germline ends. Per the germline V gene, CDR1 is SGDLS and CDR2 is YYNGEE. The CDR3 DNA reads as TGTGCCAGCAGCCAGAACAGGAGACTCATCTCTGGAAACACCATATATTTT. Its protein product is CASSQNRRLISGNTIYF.

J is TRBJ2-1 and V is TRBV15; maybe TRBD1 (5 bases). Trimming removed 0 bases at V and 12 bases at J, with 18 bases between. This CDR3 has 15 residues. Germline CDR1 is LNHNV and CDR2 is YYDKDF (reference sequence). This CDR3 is CATSRERSPGLLQFF. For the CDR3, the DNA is TGTGCCACCAGCAGAGAAAGAAGTCCAGGGCTACTGCAGTTCTTC.

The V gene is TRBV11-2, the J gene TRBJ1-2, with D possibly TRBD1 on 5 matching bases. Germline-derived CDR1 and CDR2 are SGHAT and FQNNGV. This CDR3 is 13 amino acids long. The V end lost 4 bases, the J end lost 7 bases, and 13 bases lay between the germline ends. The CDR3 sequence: CASSSSGGFGYTF. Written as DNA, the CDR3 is TGTGCCAGCAGCTCATCTGGGGGGTTTGGCTACACCTTC.

CDR3 DNA sequence: TGTGCCAGTAGTCCAGGGGTTACCGGGGAGCTGTTTTTT. Its protein product is CASSPGVTGELFF. The rearrangement joins TRBV19 to TRBJ2-2, with TRBD1 as a possible D gene (6 bases). The germline V and J ends were trimmed by 5 bases and 5 bases, with 9 bases remaining between them. Germline CDR1 LNHDA, CDR2 SQIVND (reference sequence). The CDR3 runs 13 residues.

The CDR3 sequence is CASTPRTIAEQFF. In nucleotides, the CDR3 is TGTGCCAGTACCCCCAGGACAATAGCTGAGCAGTTCTTC. The rearrangement joins TRBV19 to TRBJ2-1; weak D call: TRBD1 (5 bases). V was clipped by 7 bases and J by 9 bases, with 16 bases between them. Germline assignment: CDR1 LNHDA and CDR2 SQIVND (reference sequence). This CDR3 is 13 amino acids long.

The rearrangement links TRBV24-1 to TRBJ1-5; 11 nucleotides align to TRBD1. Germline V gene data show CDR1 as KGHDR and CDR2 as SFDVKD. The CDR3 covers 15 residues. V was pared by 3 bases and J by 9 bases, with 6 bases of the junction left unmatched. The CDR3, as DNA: TGTGCCACCAGTGATGGGAGGACAGGGGGCTTGCCCCAGCATTTT. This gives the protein CATSDGRTGGLPQHF.

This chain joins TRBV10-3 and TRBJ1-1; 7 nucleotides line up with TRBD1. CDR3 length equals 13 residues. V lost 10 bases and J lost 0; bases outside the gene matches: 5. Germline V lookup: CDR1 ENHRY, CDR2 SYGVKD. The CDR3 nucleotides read TGTGCCAGTTCCGGGACAGTGAACACTGAAGCTTTCTTT. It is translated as CASSGTVNTEAFF.

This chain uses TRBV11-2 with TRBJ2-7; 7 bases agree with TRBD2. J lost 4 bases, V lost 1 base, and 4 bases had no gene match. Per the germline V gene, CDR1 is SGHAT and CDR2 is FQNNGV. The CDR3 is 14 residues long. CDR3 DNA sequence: TGTGCCAGCAGCTTAGGCGGGAGTATTTACGAGCAGTACTTC. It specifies CASSLGGSIYEQYF.

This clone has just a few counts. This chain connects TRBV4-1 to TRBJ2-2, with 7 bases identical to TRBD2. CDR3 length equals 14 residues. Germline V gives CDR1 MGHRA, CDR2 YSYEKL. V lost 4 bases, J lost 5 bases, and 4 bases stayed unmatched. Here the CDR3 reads CASSPRGGTGELFF. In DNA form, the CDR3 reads TGCGCCAGCAGCCCAAGGGGAGGGACCGGGGAGCTGTTTTTT.

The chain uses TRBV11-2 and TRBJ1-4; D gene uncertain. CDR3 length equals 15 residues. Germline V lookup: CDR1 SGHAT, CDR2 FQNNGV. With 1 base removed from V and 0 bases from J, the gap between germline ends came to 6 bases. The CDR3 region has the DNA TGTGCCAGCAGCTTAGGTACAACAACTAATGAAAAACTGTTTTTT. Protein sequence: CASSLGTTTNEKLFF.

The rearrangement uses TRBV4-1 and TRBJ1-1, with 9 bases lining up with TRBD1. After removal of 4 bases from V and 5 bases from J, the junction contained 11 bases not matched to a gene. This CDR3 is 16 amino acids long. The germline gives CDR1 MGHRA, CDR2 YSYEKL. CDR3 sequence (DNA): TGCGCCAGCAGCCCAGCAATGACAGGGGGATTTACTGAAGCTTTCTTT. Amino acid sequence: CASSPAMTGGFTEAFF.

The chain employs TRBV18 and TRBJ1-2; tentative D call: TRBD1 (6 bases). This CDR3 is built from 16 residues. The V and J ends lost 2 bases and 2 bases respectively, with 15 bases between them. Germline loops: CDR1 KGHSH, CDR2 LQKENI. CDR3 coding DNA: TGTGCCAGCTCACCAATCCCTCGGACAGCAAACTATGGCTACACCTTC. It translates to CASSPIPRTANYGYTF.